These 10 T cell receptor beta chains came from one sample sequenced in a study of cytomegalovirus exposure and HLA in healthy donors. The PCR was carried out with 60 Vbeta primers and 13 Jbeta primers. Measured with immunoSEQ multiplex PCR; TCRdb has only the in-frame clones, and not every one. The sample holds more than 110,000 clones; 80% are singletons and the top ten take about 2.2%. Sequences were obtained from PBMCs. These receptors all stem from a man aged 50-60 years in good health and CMV-seronegative.

The chain carries TRBV18 and TRBJ2-2; 8 bases map to TRBD1. The CDR3 loop spans 16 amino acids. Germline V lookup: CDR1 KGHSH, CDR2 LQKENI. Trimming removed 6 bases from V and 1 base from J; junction bases left unmatched: 7. The CDR3 here is CASSQSGTGNTGELFF. CDR3 DNA sequence: TGTGCCAGCTCTCAGTCTGGGACAGGGAACACCGGGGAGCTGTTTTTT.

The chain uses TRBV30 and TRBJ1-6; 7 bases match TRBD1. The CDR3 runs 14 residues. Trimming cost V 3 bases and J 9 bases; bases outside gene matches: 8. Germline CDR1 reads GTSNPN; CDR2 reads SVGIG (reference sequence). The CDR3 DNA sequence: TGTGCCTGGAGACGCAGGGGGATTTTTTCACCCCTCCACTTT. Protein product: CAWRRRGIFSPLHF.

The chain recombines TRBV11-3 with TRBJ2-1; D possibly corresponds to TRBD2 (6 bases). The CDR3 contains 14 residues. Trimming took off 5 bases at V and 0 bases at J, with 8 bases between the two ends. Per the germline V gene, CDR1 is SGHNT and CDR2 is YENEEA. CDR3 residues: CASSRGSSYNEQFF. In DNA, the CDR3 is TGTGCCAGCAGCCGGGGGAGCTCCTACAATGAGCAGTTCTTC.

This chain connects TRBV5-1 to TRBJ2-1; weak D call: TRBD2 (6 bases). Trimming took off 1 base at V and 2 bases at J, with 16 bases between the two ends. The CDR3 totals 17 residues. From germline, CDR1 is SGHRS and CDR2 YFSETQ. DNA of the CDR3: TGCGCCAGCAGCTTGAGTAGCGGACTTATCACCTACAATGAGCAGTTCTTC. This gives the protein CASSLSSGLITYNEQFF.

V is TRBV2 and J is TRBJ2-7; TRBD1 matches 7 bases. Trimming removed 8 bases from V and 3 bases from J; junction bases left unmatched: 4. CDR1 SNHLY and CDR2 FYNNEI come from the germline V gene. The CDR3 extends over 12 amino acids. The CDR3 spells CASQGQIYEQYF. The CDR3 region has the DNA TGTGCCAGCCAGGGACAGATCTACGAGCAGTACTTC.

V gene TRBV10-3 combines with J gene TRBJ2-2; TRBD1 matches at 11 bases. Germline V gene sequence: CDR1 ENHRY, CDR2 SYGVKD. This CDR3 contains 19 residues. J gave up 7 bases and V 8 bases, and 21 bases lay outside the gene matches. CDR3 loop: CAIQLGTGGNPSFGGELFF. The CDR3 bases are TGTGCCATCCAGCTCGGGACAGGGGGGAACCCGTCCTTTGGCGGGGAGCTGTTTTTT.

The chain links TRBV27 to TRBJ1-2, with 7 bases identical to TRBD1. In germline, CDR1 is MNHEY, CDR2 SMNVEV (reference sequence). V trimming: 6 bases; J trimming: 3 bases; junction bases outside the gene matches: 4. The CDR3 extends over 13 amino acids. The CDR3 loop reads CASRYTGDYGYTF. Written as DNA, the CDR3 is TGTGCCAGCAGATACACAGGGGACTATGGCTACACCTTC.

The chain has TRBV19 and TRBJ1-2; 9 nucleotides match TRBD1. Germline V gives CDR1 LNHDA, CDR2 SQIVND (reference sequence). CDR3 length: 15 amino acids. V was clipped by 4 bases and J by 4 bases; unmatched bases: 7. CDR3 loop: CASSNSGQGTYGYTF. DNA for the CDR3: TGTGCCAGTAGTAATAGCGGACAGGGGACCTATGGCTACACCTTC.

Of note for this clone: The sample holds other DNA sequences that translate to the same CDR3. The rearrangement links TRBV9 to TRBJ1-4; D ambiguous. CDR1 is SGDLS and CDR2 is YYNGEE in the germline V gene. V lost 4 bases and J 8 bases, leaving 18 bases between the germline ends. This CDR3 is built from 15 residues. The CDR3 coding sequence is TGTGCCAGCAGCCCGCGCCGGGGAATTGGGGAAAAACTGTTTTTT. Encoded protein: CASSPRRGIGEKLFF.

The chain recombines TRBV5-1 with TRBJ2-3, with D tentatively TRBD1 (5 bases). V was pared by 0 bases and J by 0 bases, with 5 bases between. The CDR3 sequence is 14 residues long. Per germline, CDR1 SGHRS and CDR2 YFSETQ. In DNA form, the CDR3 reads TGCGCCAGCAGCTTGGGACAGAGCACAGATACGCAGTATTTT. This sequence encodes CASSLGQSTDTQYF. Using reference TRBV5-1 and TRBJ2-3 for the parts outside the CDR3, the full variable domain is KAGVTQTPRYLIKTRGQQVTLSCSPISGHRSVSWYQQTPGQGLQFLFEYFSETQRNKGNFPGRFSGRQFSNSRSEMNVSTLELGDSALYLCASSLGQSTDTQYFGPGTRLTVL.